Listed here are 12 T cell receptor beta chains from one sample, sequenced in a study of cytomegalovirus exposure and HLA in healthy donors listed by TCRdb under 2017. Libraries came from the immunoSEQ multiplex PCR assay. The multiplex PCR relied on a mix of 60 forward primers for TCR Vbeta segments and 13 reverse primers for TCR Jbeta segments. TCRdb stores this immuneACCESS table with in-frame sequences only. Part of the clones is absent; in the studies checked, under half of the shortfall reflects unresolved V genes, and no reason is known for the rest. For this sample there are around 93,000 clones; approximately 85% appear just once. Roughly 3.4% of the sample is taken by the ten largest. Sequences were obtained from PBMCs. The receptors here all came from a man aged 25-45 years in good health and CMV-seropositive.

This chain links TRBV2 with TRBJ2-3; TRBD1 matches 8 bases. Germline CDR1 is SNHLY and CDR2 is FYNNEI. The CDR3 has 13 amino acids. With V trimmed by 7 bases and J by 5 bases, 5 bases remained unmatched. The CDR3 DNA reads as TGTGCCAGCAAATTAGACAGGGGAGATACGCAGTATTTT. Encoded protein: CASKLDRGDTQYF.

The chain has TRBV5-1 and TRBJ2-5; 7 nucleotides match TRBD1. There are 13 residues in the CDR3. CDR1 is SGHRS, CDR2 YFSETQ, per germline. V lost 0 bases and J lost 5; bases outside the gene matches: 1. The DNA of the CDR3 is TGCGCCAGCAGCTTGGTAGGGGGCGAGACCCAGTACTTC. Translating it yields CASSLVGGETQYF.

The V and J genes are TRBV11-3 and TRBJ2-7, with D possibly TRBD2 on 7 matching bases. The CDR3 is 15 residues long. V lost 1 base to trimming and J lost 3 bases, with 13 bases between them. Per the germline V gene, CDR1 is SGHNT and CDR2 is YENEEA. The CDR3 loop is CASSLGAGEGYEQYF. For the CDR3, the DNA is TGTGCCAGCAGCTTAGGAGCAGGGGAGGGCTACGAGCAGTACTTC.

In this sample, this clone turned up once. CDR3 sequence (DNA): TGCGCCAGCAGCCAAGCTACCGGGACTGGAGCCTACGAGCAGTACTTC. Amino acid sequence: CASSQATGTGAYEQYF. The chain links TRBV4-1 to TRBJ2-7; tentative D call: TRBD2 (6 bases). The CDR3 extends over 16 amino acids. The V gene's germline CDR1 is MGHRA and CDR2 YSYEKL. V was clipped by 1 base and J by 2 bases, with 15 bases between them.

This clone was detected a few times. The chain carries TRBV2 and TRBJ1-1; TRBD1 matches at 8 bases. Germline loops: CDR1 SNHLY, CDR2 FYNNEI. The CDR3 totals 13 residues. V dropped 4 bases and J dropped 6; count of bases not matched to a gene: 4. CDR3 amino acids: CASSGQGSSEAFF. CDR3 nucleotide sequence: TGTGCCAGCAGTGGACAGGGGAGTTCTGAAGCTTTCTTT.

V and J are TRBV28 and TRBJ1-4; D call uncertain. Trimming removed 6 bases from V and 1 base from J, with 15 bases in between. The CDR3 loop spans 16 amino acids. Germline loops: CDR1 MDHEN, CDR2 SYDVKM. CDR3 amino acids: CASSRGSRGTNEKLFF. CDR3 nucleotide sequence: TGTGCCAGCAGCCGTGGCAGTCGTGGAACTAATGAAAAACTGTTTTTT.

The CDR3 reads CASSQGGLEPQHF. The CDR3 nucleotides read TGCGCCAGCAGCCAGGGGGGGCTGGAGCCCCAGCATTTT. This chain connects TRBV4-3 to TRBJ1-5; tentatively, D is TRBD1 (6 bases). Per germline, CDR1 LGHNA and CDR2 YSLEER. Trimming removed 3 bases at V and 8 bases at J, with 11 bases between. This CDR3 comprises 13 residues.

The sample holds a few counts of this clone. The J gene is TRBJ2-7, the V gene TRBV5-1; 10 nucleotides line up with TRBD1. Per the germline V gene, CDR1 is SGHRS and CDR2 is YFSETQ. The CDR3 has 20 amino acids. Germline trimming cut 5 bases from V and 4 bases from J; bases unmatched to any gene: 24. The CDR3 spells CASSCPTGTGVVVFQYEQYF. CDR3 bases: TGCGCCAGCAGTTGTCCGACCGGGACAGGGGTGGTAGTTTTCCAGTACGAGCAGTACTTC.

V gene TRBV6-5 combines with J gene TRBJ1-2; D might be TRBD1 (5 bases). The CDR3 length is 14 residues. Germline V gives CDR1 MNHEY, CDR2 SVGAGI. V was trimmed by 0 bases and J by 4 bases, leaving 9 bases between them. The CDR3 region has the DNA TGTGCCAGCAGTTACTCGTCAGGGTCCTATGGCTACACCTTC. The encoded protein is CASSYSSGSYGYTF.

The rearrangement uses TRBV7-2 and TRBJ1-3; D possibly corresponds to TRBD1 (6 bases). Germline loops: CDR1 SGHTA, CDR2 FQGNSA. V shed 5 bases and J shed 0 bases, with 11 bases lying between them. The length of the CDR3 is 15 residues. CDR3 DNA: TGTGCCAGCAGCCAGGACAGCCTCTCTGGAAACACCATATATTTT. Translated, it gives CASSQDSLSGNTIYF.

The chain links TRBV7-2 to TRBJ2-7; D call uncertain. This CDR3 comprises 14 residues. Trimming took 2 bases from V and 2 from J, leaving 10 bases between them. Germline loops: CDR1 SGHTA, CDR2 FQGNSA. CDR3 nucleotide sequence: TGTGCCAGCAGCTTAAATCCCCTTGCCTACGAGCAGTACTTC. Residues: CASSLNPLAYEQYF.

The gene calls are TRBV9 and TRBJ2-2, with 9 positions matching TRBD2. CDR3 size: 18 residues. With V trimmed by 1 base and J by 0 bases, 7 bases remained unmatched. In germline, CDR1 is SGDLS, CDR2 YYNGEE. Written as DNA, the CDR3 is TGTGCCAGCAGCGTAAGGATAGCGGGAGAGGCGAACACCGGGGAGCTGTTTTTT. This gives the protein CASSVRIAGEANTGELFF.